The 29 T cell receptor beta chains below were found in one sample sequenced in a study of blood T cell repertoires in COVID-19. TCRdb's table, derived via immunoSEQ multiplex PCR, lists solely in-frame clones and lacks some. The table records about 330,000 clones, 87% of them present only once. Sequencing was performed on peripheral blood. The source is a young man with COVID-19, enrolled during active disease.

This chain connects TRBV7-9 to TRBJ2-2, with D tentatively TRBD2 (7 bases). V was trimmed by 8 bases and J by 5 bases, leaving 18 bases between them. The CDR3 consists of 15 residues. CDR1 is SEHNR and CDR2 is FQNEAQ in the germline V gene (reference sequence). The CDR3 spells CASFQGGGETGELFF. CDR3 nucleotide sequence: TGTGCCAGCTTCCAAGGGGGGGGCGAGACCGGGGAGCTGTTTTTT.

The chain has TRBV3-1 (or the pseudogene TRBV3-2) and TRBJ2-7; the D gene is possibly TRBD2 (5 bases). The CDR3 spans 17 residues. Germline-derived CDR1 and CDR2 are LGHDT and YNNKEL (reference sequence). The V gene lost 3 bases and the J gene lost 3 bases, with 21 bases spanning the gap. The CDR3 DNA reads TGTGCCAGCAGCCATAGTCCTTGGGTTAGCGCTCTCTACGAGCAGTACTTC. Its translation: CASSHSPWVSALYEQYF.

The chain has TRBV5-1 and TRBJ2-7; D gene unclear. CDR1 and CDR2 from the germline V gene are SGHRS and YFSETQ. V dropped 1 base and J dropped 4 bases, with 6 bases sitting between them. The CDR3 has 12 amino acids. The CDR3 coding sequence is TGCGCCAGCAGCTTGCGCGAATACGAGCAGTACTTC. Translated, it gives CASSLREYEQYF. Variable domain in full (rest from reference TRBV5-1 and TRBJ2-7): KAGVTQTPRYLIKTRGQQVTLSCSPISGHRSVSWYQQTPGQGLQFLFEYFSETQRNKGNFPGRFSGRQFSNSRSEMNVSTLELGDSALYLCASSLREYEQYFGPGTRLTVT.

The gene calls are TRBV10-3 and TRBJ1-1, with D possibly TRBD1 on 5 matching bases. Germline V gives CDR1 ENHRY, CDR2 SYGVKD. The CDR3 contains 13 residues. V dropped 5 bases and J dropped 1 base, with 8 bases sitting between them. CDR3 coding DNA: TGTGCCATCAGTCAACAGGAGAACACTGAAGCTTTCTTT. This gives the protein CAISQQENTEAFF.

In its sample, this clone was seen a few times. DNA for the CDR3: TGTGCCAGCAGCCCACCGCCGTGGGGACAGGGACGCACTGAAGCTTTCTTT. Protein sequence: CASSPPPWGQGRTEAFF. J is TRBJ1-1 and V is TRBV7-9; TRBD1 matches 9 bases. With 5 bases clipped from V and 4 bases from J, the junction kept 14 bases outside the gene matches. The CDR3 is made up of 17 amino acids. Per the germline V gene, CDR1 is SEHNR and CDR2 is FQNEAQ (reference sequence).

CDR3 coding DNA: TGTGCCAGCAGCTTTGGACTAGCGGGAGGGGGGTACAATGAGCAGTTCTTC. This codes for CASSFGLAGGGYNEQFF. This sequence joins TRBV11-2 and TRBJ2-1; 15 bases fit TRBD2. J lost 4 bases, V lost 3 bases, and 4 bases had no gene match. Germline V CDR1 and CDR2: SGHAT, FQNNGV. There are 17 residues in the CDR3.

The chain recombines TRBV5-4 with TRBJ2-1, with TRBD1 matching 7 bases. Germline lookup yields CDR1 SGHNT and CDR2 YYREEE (reference sequence). CDR3 length: 15 residues. The V and J ends lost 0 bases and 5 bases, in that order; junction bases with no gene match: 5. The CDR3 DNA is TGTGCCAGCAGCTTGGAGTCAGGGGGTAACAATGAGCAGTTCTTC. Its protein is CASSLESGGNNEQFF.

The J gene is TRBJ1-2, the V gene TRBV25-1; TRBD1 might be the D (5 bases). The germline V gene has CDR1 MGHDK and CDR2 SYGVNS. The CDR3 is made up of 15 amino acids. V lost 1 base and J 7 bases, leaving 16 bases between the germline ends. CDR3 protein: CASSESPAGTGGYTF. CDR3 coding DNA: TGTGCCAGCAGTGAATCTCCAGCAGGGACTGGTGGCTACACCTTC.

The chain employs TRBV5-5 and TRBJ1-4; D is perhaps TRBD1 (5 bases). Germline V gene data show CDR1 as SGHKS and CDR2 as YYEKEE (reference sequence). The CDR3 runs to 14 residues. Trimming pared 4 bases from V and 7 bases from J, leaving 14 bases between. The CDR3 region has the DNA TGTGCCAGCAGCCCGGGGGGGTTTGGTGAAAAACTGTTTTTT. Encoded protein: CASSPGGFGEKLFF.

The chain links TRBV7-3 to TRBJ2-1; 8 bases match TRBD2. The CDR3 spans 14 residues. Germline V CDR1 and CDR2: SGHTA, FQGTGA. The junction had 10 bases not matched to a gene; V was cut back by 6 bases and J by 9 bases. CDR3 DNA sequence: TGTGCCAGCAGGTCCGGGACTAGTCTAGGTGAGCAGTTCTTC. Its protein product is CASRSGTSLGEQFF.

The chain combines TRBV11-2 with TRBJ2-7, with TRBD1 as a possible D gene (5 bases). The CDR3 is 14 amino acids. Trimming pared 6 bases from V and 0 bases from J, leaving 12 bases between. The V gene's germline CDR1 is SGHAT and CDR2 FQNNGV. As DNA, the CDR3 is TGTGCCAGCAGGCTAAGACAGAGCTCCTACGAGCAGTACTTC. Translated: CASRLRQSSYEQYF.

The V and J genes are TRBV9 and TRBJ2-1; 9 bases agree with TRBD2. The CDR3 consists of 15 residues. Germline V CDR1 and CDR2: SGDLS, YYNGEE. Trimming removed 3 bases from V and 5 bases from J; junction bases left unmatched: 6. CDR3: CASSGGTSTDNEQFF. The DNA of the CDR3 is TGTGCCAGCAGCGGGGGGACTAGCACCGACAATGAGCAGTTCTTC.

This sequence joins TRBV9 and TRBJ2-1, with 7 bases fitting TRBD2. Germline V gene sequence: CDR1 SGDLS, CDR2 YYNGEE. The ends lost 1 base at V and 5 bases at J; junction bases unmatched: 3. This CDR3 is built from 14 residues. CDR3 nucleotides: TGTGCCAGCAGCGTAACTAGCGAGAACAATGAGCAGTTCTTC. Translation: CASSVTSENNEQFF.

J is TRBJ2-2 and V is TRBV29-1; D might be TRBD2 (7 bases). Trimming removed 7 bases at V and 0 bases at J, with 12 bases between. Germline CDR1 SQVTM, CDR2 ANQGSEA. The CDR3 sequence is 14 residues long. The CDR3 sequence is CSGREGANTGELFF. Written as DNA, the CDR3 is TGCAGCGGCAGGGAGGGGGCGAACACCGGGGAGCTGTTTTTT.

V usage is TRBV19 and J usage is TRBJ2-7; 7 bases line up with TRBD1. Germline V CDR1 and CDR2: LNHDA, SQIVND (reference sequence). V was pared by 3 bases and J by 2 bases, with 4 bases of the junction left unmatched. The CDR3 is 14 residues long. CDR3: CASSITGTAYEQYF. The DNA for the CDR3 is TGTGCCAGTAGTATCACCGGGACAGCCTACGAGCAGTACTTC.

A few counts support this clone. The chain links TRBV24-1 to TRBJ1-5, with D unclear. The V end was cut by 0 bases, the J end by 3 bases, with 8 bases between. The CDR3 extends over 15 amino acids. Germline assignment: CDR1 KGHDR and CDR2 SFDVKD. The CDR3 DNA reads TGTGCCACCAGTGATTTGCCGGGTCACAATCAGCCCCAGCATTTT. This translates into CATSDLPGHNQPQHF.

The J gene is TRBJ1-2, the V gene TRBV14; 8 bases are shared with TRBD1. CDR1 and CDR2 from the germline V gene are SGHDN and FVKESK. V dropped 1 base and J dropped 4; count of bases not matched to a gene: 5. CDR3 length: 15 residues. The CDR3 DNA follows: TGTGCCAGCAGCCAAGGGAGGCAGGGGGCCTATGGCTACACCTTC. It specifies CASSQGRQGAYGYTF.

V gene TRBV6-5 combines with J gene TRBJ2-3, with D maybe TRBD1 (6 bases). Germline V gene data show CDR1 as MNHEY and CDR2 as SVGAGI. With 9 bases removed from V and 2 bases from J, the gap between germline ends came to 18 bases. The length of the CDR3 is 15 residues. The CDR3 nucleotides are TGTGCCAGTAGACTACAGGGAGCGCCCACAGATACGCAGTATTTT. This gives the protein CASRLQGAPTDTQYF.

This clone showed up just a few times. J is TRBJ1-5 and V is TRBV27; D is ambiguous. The CDR3 extends over 13 amino acids. The germline V and J ends were trimmed by 4 bases and 3 bases, with 7 bases remaining between them. CDR1 is MNHEY and CDR2 is SMNVEV in the germline V gene (reference sequence). In DNA form, the CDR3 reads TGTGCCAGCAGTTCCTCCTACAATCAGCCCCAGCATTTT. Protein sequence: CASSSSYNQPQHF.

This clone was seen a few times. The rearrangement joins TRBV5-4 to TRBJ2-7, with D tentatively TRBD2 (6 bases). Trimming stripped 4 bases from V and 7 bases from J, with 15 bases between. This CDR3 contains 13 residues. Germline V gene sequence: CDR1 SGHNT, CDR2 YYREEE (reference sequence). CDR3 region: CASSLRQGGEQYF. The CDR3 DNA is TGTGCCAGCAGCCTCCGCCAAGGAGGGGAGCAGTACTTC.

The J gene is TRBJ2-7, the V gene TRBV24-1; TRBD2 agrees at 7 bases. The CDR3 has 15 amino acids. Looked up from germline, CDR1 is KGHDR and CDR2 is SFDVKD. The ends lost 8 bases at V and 0 bases at J; junction bases unmatched: 9. The CDR3 DNA reads TGTGCCACCATTAACGGCGAGCGGGACTCCTACGAGCAGTACTTC. Protein sequence: CATINGERDSYEQYF.

This clone was observed once. The chain employs TRBV5-6 and TRBJ2-1, with 7 nucleotides matching TRBD2. This CDR3 contains 15 residues. J gave up 4 bases and V 3 bases, and 7 bases lay outside the gene matches. Germline CDR1 and CDR2: SGHDT and YYEEEE. CDR3 DNA: TGTGCCAGCAGCTCTGGACTAGTTCCTTACAATGAGCAGTTCTTC. Its translation: CASSSGLVPYNEQFF. The variable domain in full, with the rest retrieved from reference TRBV5-6 and TRBJ2-1, is DAGVTQSPTHLIKTRGQQVTLRCSPKSGHDTVSWYQQALGQGPQFIFQYYEEEERQRGNFPDRFSGHQFPNYSSELNVNALLLGDSALYLCASSSGLVPYNEQFFGPGTRLTVL.

For the CDR3, the DNA is TGTGCCAGCAGCTTGGGGGACTACGACAATGAGCAGTTCTTC. Its protein is CASSLGDYDNEQFF. J is TRBJ2-1 and V is TRBV7-3, with TRBD2 matching 7 bases. Germline V lookup: CDR1 SGHTA, CDR2 FQGTGA. V was pared by 3 bases and J by 5 bases, with 4 bases of the junction left unmatched. This CDR3 region has 14 residues.

The chain carries TRBV2 and TRBJ1-6; the D is unclear. Trimming cost V 7 bases and J 0 bases, with 7 bases left between them. This CDR3 contains 14 residues. Germline CDR1 SNHLY, CDR2 FYNNEI. In DNA form, the CDR3 reads TGTGCCAGCAAGAGGAGCTCCTATAATTCACCCCTCCACTTT. Amino acids: CASKRSSYNSPLHF.

The CDR3 sequence is CASSPGQGASTGELFF. DNA for the CDR3: TGTGCCAGCAGTCCAGGACAGGGGGCGAGCACCGGGGAGCTGTTTTTT. The chain uses TRBV27 and TRBJ2-2, with TRBD1 identical over 11 bases. Germline lookup yields CDR1 MNHEY and CDR2 SMNVEV (reference sequence). The CDR3 covers 16 residues. V gave up 5 bases and J gave up 4 bases; unmatched junction bases: 6.

This clone came up once. The gene calls are TRBV13 and TRBJ1-2; 8 bases align to TRBD1. The CDR3 has 15 amino acids. Germline loops: CDR1 PRHDT, CDR2 FYEKMQ (reference sequence). V was clipped by 2 bases and J by 5 bases; unmatched bases: 7. CDR3 in amino acids: CASSLIDRGGYGYTF. CDR3 bases: TGTGCCAGCAGCTTAATCGACAGGGGAGGGTATGGCTACACCTTC.

This chain uses TRBV24-1 with TRBJ2-1; 8 nucleotides match TRBD2. The CDR3 covers 18 residues. CDR1 and CDR2 (germline): KGHDR, SFDVKD. V trimming: 4 bases; J trimming: 0 bases; junction bases outside the gene matches: 10. CDR3 sequence: CATSDTPGGTNSYNEQFF. For the CDR3, the DNA is TGTGCCACCAGTGACACCCCGGGAGGGACGAACTCCTACAATGAGCAGTTCTTC.

The chain joins TRBV4-3 to TRBJ2-7; 7 bases agree with TRBD2. Germline-derived CDR1 and CDR2 are LGHNA and YSLEER. V lost 1 base, J lost 4 bases, and 10 bases stayed unmatched. CDR3 size: 16 residues. In nucleotides, the CDR3 is TGCGCCAGCAGCCAAGTTGGGGGGGGGAACAAATACGAGCAGTACTTC. The encoded protein is CASSQVGGGNKYEQYF.

This sequence joins TRBV4-3 and TRBJ2-3, with 9 bases lining up with TRBD2. This CDR3 has 16 amino acids. Losses at the gene ends were 0 bases for V and 4 bases for J; bases not matched to a gene: 5. The germline CDR1 and CDR2 sequences are LGHNA and YSLEER. This CDR3 reads CASSQEASGAADTQYF. In DNA form, the CDR3 reads TGCGCCAGCAGCCAAGAGGCTAGCGGGGCCGCAGATACGCAGTATTTT.